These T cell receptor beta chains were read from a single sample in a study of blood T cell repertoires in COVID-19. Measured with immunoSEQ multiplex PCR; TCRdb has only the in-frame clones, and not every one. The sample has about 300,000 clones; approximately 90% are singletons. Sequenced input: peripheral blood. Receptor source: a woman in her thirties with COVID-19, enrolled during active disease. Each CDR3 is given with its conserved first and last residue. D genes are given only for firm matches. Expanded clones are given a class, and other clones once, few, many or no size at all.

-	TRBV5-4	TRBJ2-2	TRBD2	CASSLGLAGDTGELFF	TGTGCCAGCAGCCTCGGACTAGCGGGAGACACCGGGGAGCTGTTTTTT
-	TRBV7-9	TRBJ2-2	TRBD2	CASRFGTSEGTGELFF	TGTGCCAGCAGGTTCGGGACTAGCGAGGGCACCGGGGAGCTGTTTTTT
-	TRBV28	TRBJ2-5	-	CTSSLSRVGETQYF	TGTACCAGCAGTTTATCCAGGGTGGGAGAGACCCAGTACTTC
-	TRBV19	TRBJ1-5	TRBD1	CASRSQGGLSNQPQHF	TGTGCCAGTAGATCACAGGGGGGTCTGAGCAATCAGCCCCAGCATTTT
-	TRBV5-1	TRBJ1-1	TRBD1	CASKRTGSNTEAFF	TGCGCCAGCAAGAGGACAGGGTCGAACACTGAAGCTTTCTTT
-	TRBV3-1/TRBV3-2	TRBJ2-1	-	CASSQEIARSSYNEQFF	TGTGCCAGCAGCCAAGAAATCGCGAGAAGCTCCTACAATGAGCAGTTCTTC
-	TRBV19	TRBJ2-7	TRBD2	CASSMRESAYEQYF	TGTGCCAGTAGTATGCGGGAGTCAGCCTACGAGCAGTACTTC
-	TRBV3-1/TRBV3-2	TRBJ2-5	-	CASSQDIQETQYF	TGTGCCAGCAGCCAAGATATTCAAGAGACCCAGTACTTC
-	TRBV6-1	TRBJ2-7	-	CASSDMSSYEQYF	TGTGCCAGCAGTGATATGAGCTCCTACGAGCAGTACTTC
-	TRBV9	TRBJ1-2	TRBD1	CASSVGGDSLQGYTF	TGTGCCAGCAGCGTAGGGGGGGACAGCTTGCAGGGCTACACCTTC
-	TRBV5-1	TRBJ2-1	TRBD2	CASSFYVTSGNNEQFF	TGCGCCAGCAGCTTTTATGTGACTAGCGGTAACAATGAGCAGTTCTTC
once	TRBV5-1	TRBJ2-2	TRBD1	CASSLDRGDTGELFF	TGCGCCAGCAGCTTGGACAGGGGTGACACCGGGGAGCTGTTTTTT
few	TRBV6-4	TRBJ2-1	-	CASSDSRGGYNEQFF	TGTGCCAGCAGTGACTCCAGGGGCGGCTACAATGAGCAGTTCTTC
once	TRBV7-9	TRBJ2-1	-	CASIPGSSYNEQFF	TGTGCCAGCATACCGGGGAGCTCCTACAATGAGCAGTTCTTC
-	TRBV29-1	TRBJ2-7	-	CSAFIPGNTYEQYF	TGCAGCGCCTTTATACCGGGGAACACCTACGAGCAGTACTTC
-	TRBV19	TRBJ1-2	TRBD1	CASRTGNYGYTF	TGTGCCAGTAGGACAGGGAACTATGGCTACACCTTC
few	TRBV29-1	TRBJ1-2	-	CSVRGVLNYGYTF	TGCAGCGTCCGGGGGGTTTTAAACTATGGCTACACCTTC
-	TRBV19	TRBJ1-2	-	CASSMNGFGGYTF	TGTGCCAGTAGTATGAACGGGTTCGGGGGCTACACCTTC
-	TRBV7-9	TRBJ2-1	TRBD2	CASSLLAGGRNEQFF	TGTGCCAGCAGCCTTCTAGCGGGAGGACGCAATGAGCAGTTCTTC
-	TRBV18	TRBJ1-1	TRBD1	CASSTDRHEGTEAFF	TGTGCCAGCTCAACGGACAGGCACGAAGGCACTGAAGCTTTCTTT
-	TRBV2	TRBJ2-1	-	CASSPGTSYSYNEQFF	TGTGCCAGCAGTCCCGGGACTTCTTACTCCTACAATGAGCAGTTCTTC
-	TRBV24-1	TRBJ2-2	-	CATSDSTPGELFF	TGTGCCACCAGTGACTCAACACCCGGGGAGCTGTTTTTT
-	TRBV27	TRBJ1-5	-	CASSLQGLGNQPQHF	TGTGCCAGCAGTTTACAGGGTTTAGGCAATCAGCCCCAGCATTTT
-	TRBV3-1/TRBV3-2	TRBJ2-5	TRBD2	CASSQREGKKTQYF	TGTGCCAGCAGCCAGCGGGAGGGCAAAAAGACCCAGTACTTC
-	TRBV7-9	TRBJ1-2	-	CASSPNLRVVDDGYTF	TGTGCCAGCAGCCCGAATCTCAGGGTTGTAGATGATGGCTACACCTTC
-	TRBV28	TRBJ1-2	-	CASSPDKIIQGVKDYGYTF	TGTGCCAGCAGTCCCGATAAAATAATCCAGGGTGTGAAGGACTATGGCTACACCTTC
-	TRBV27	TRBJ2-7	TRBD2	CASSAIRLAGYEQYF	TGTGCCAGCAGTGCAATACGACTAGCGGGCTACGAGCAGTACTTC
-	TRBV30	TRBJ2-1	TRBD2	CAWRGGSSYNEQFF	TGTGCCTGGAGAGGCGGGAGCTCCTACAATGAGCAGTTCTTC
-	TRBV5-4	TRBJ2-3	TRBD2	CASSTGLAAGGNTQYF	TGTGCCAGCAGCACCGGACTAGCGGCGGGGGGAAATACGCAGTATTTT
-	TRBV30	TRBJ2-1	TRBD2	CAWSSWTSGRSNEQFF	TGTGCCTGGAGTTCTTGGACTAGCGGGAGGTCTAATGAGCAGTTCTTC
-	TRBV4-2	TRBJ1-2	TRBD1	CASSPQGDVGYGYTF	TGTGCCAGCAGCCCACAGGGGGATGTTGGATATGGCTACACCTTC
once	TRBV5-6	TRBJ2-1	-	CASSSWQGMNEQFF	TGTGCCAGCAGCTCCTGGCAGGGGATGAATGAGCAGTTCTTC
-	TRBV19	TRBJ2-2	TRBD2	CASSTSGTSRAGELFF	TGTGCCAGTAGTACCTCCGGGACTAGTAGGGCCGGGGAGCTGTTTTTT
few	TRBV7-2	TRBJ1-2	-	CASSLRSGVNYGYTF	TGTGCCAGCAGCTTACGGTCGGGGGTTAACTATGGCTACACCTTC
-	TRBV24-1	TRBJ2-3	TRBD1	CATSEPGTASTDTQYF	TGTGCCACCAGTGAACCCGGGACAGCTAGCACAGATACGCAGTATTTT
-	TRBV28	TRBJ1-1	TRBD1	CASSPLGTGDPEAFF	TGTGCCAGCAGTCCCCTCGGGACAGGGGACCCTGAAGCTTTCTTT
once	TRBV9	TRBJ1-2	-	CASSVVSGGRDGYTF	TGTGCCAGCAGCGTAGTTTCCGGGGGTAGGGATGGCTACACCTTC
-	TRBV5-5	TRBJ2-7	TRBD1	CASSLDGTGSYEQYF	TGTGCCAGCAGCTTGGATGGGACAGGCTCCTACGAGCAGTACTTC
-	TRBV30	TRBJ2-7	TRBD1	CAWRTGGYLPYEQYF	TGTGCCTGGAGGACAGGGGGGTACCTACCCTACGAGCAGTACTTC
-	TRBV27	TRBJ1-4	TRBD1	CASSSRQGQEKLFF	TGTGCCAGCAGTTCCCGACAGGGACAAGAAAAACTGTTTTTT
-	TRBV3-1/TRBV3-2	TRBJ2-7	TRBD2	CASSLTNLAGPSYEQYF	TGTGCCAGCAGCCTTACGAACTTAGCGGGTCCCTCCTACGAGCAGTACTTC
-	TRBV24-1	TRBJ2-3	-	CATSVPEADTQYF	TGTGCCACCAGTGTCCCAGAGGCAGATACGCAGTATTTT
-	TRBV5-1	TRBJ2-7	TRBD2	CASSLRASGNYEQYF	TGCGCCAGCAGCTTGCGGGCTAGCGGGAACTACGAGCAGTACTTC
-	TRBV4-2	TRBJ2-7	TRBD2	CASSQDSSGVYEQYF	TGTGCCAGCAGCCAAGATTCTAGCGGGGTCTACGAGCAGTACTTC
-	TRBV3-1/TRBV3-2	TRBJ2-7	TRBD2	CASSPGLATYEQYF	TGTGCCAGCAGCCCTGGACTAGCGACCTACGAGCAGTACTTC
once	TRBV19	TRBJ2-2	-	CASISRQYTGELFF	TGTGCCAGTATCTCTCGCCAGTACACCGGGGAGCTGTTTTTT
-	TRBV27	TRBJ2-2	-	CVSSFLPPLGSGELFF	TGTGTCAGCAGTTTTTTACCCCCTCTAGGTAGCGGGGAGCTGTTTTTT
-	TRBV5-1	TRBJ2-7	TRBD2	CASSLNPSGSEQYF	TGCGCCAGCAGCTTGAATCCTAGCGGGAGCGAGCAGTACTTC
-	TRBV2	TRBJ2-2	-	CASQGGGTGELFF	TGTGCCAGCCAAGGGGGGGGTACCGGGGAGCTGTTTTTT
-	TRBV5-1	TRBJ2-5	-	CASSLVQATQETQYF	TGCGCCAGCAGCTTGGTGCAGGCGACCCAAGAGACCCAGTACTTC
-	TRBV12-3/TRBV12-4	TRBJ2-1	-	CASSRPPGEQFF	TGTGCCAGCAGTCGACCGCCAGGTGAGCAGTTCTTC
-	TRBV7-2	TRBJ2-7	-	CASSYGVGEQYF	TGTGCCAGCAGCTACGGGGTGGGGGAGCAGTACTTC
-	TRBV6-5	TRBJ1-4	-	CASRAGQSHEKLFF	TGTGCCAGCAGGGCTGGACAGAGCCATGAAAAACTGTTTTTT
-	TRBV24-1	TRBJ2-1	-	CATSDLTAGSYNEQFF	TGTGCCACCAGTGATTTGACTGCGGGCTCCTACAATGAGCAGTTCTTC
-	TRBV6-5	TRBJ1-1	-	CASSWGQNTEAFF	TGTGCCAGCAGTTGGGGGCAAAACACTGAAGCTTTCTTT